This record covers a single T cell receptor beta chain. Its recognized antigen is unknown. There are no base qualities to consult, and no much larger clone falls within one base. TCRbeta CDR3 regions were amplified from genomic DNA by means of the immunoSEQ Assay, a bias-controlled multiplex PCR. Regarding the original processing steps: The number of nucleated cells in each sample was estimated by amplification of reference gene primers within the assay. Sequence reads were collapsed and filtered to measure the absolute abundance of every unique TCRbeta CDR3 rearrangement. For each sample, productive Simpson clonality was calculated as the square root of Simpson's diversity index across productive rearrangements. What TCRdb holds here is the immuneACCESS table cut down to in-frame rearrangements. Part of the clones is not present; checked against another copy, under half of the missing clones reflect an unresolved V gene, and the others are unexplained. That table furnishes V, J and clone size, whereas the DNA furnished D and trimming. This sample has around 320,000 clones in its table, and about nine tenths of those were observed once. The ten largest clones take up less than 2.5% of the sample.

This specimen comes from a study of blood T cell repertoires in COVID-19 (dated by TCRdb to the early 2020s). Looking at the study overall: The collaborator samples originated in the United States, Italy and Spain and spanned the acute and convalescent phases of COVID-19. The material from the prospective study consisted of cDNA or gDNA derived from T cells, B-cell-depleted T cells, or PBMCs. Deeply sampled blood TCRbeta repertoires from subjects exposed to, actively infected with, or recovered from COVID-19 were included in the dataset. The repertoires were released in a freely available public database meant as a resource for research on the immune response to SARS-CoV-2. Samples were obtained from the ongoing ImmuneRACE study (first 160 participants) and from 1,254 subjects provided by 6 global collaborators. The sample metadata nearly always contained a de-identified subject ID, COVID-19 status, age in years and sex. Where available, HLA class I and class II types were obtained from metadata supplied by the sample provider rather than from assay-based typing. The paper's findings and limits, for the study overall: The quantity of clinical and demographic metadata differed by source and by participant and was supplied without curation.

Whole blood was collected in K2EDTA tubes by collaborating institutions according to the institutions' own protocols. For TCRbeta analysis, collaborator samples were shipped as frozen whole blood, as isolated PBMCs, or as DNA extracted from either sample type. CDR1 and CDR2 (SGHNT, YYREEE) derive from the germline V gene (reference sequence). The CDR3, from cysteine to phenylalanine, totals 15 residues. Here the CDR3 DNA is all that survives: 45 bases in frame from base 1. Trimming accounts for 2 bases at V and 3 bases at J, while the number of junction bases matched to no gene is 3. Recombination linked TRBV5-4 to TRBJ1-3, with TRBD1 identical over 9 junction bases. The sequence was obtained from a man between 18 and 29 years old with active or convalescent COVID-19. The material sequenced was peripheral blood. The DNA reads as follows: TGTGCCAGCAGCTTCCCGGGACAGGGTGGAAACACCATATATTTT. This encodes CASSFPGQGGNTIYF.